Shown below are 25 T cell receptor beta chains from a single sample sequenced in a study of a mutant IDH1 vaccine in newly diagnosed glioma. Time point given: week 35, safety follow-up. In every dose of vaccine, 300 ug of mutant IDH1 20-mer peptide was given alongside topical imiquimod. No antigen has been identified for these receptors. Sequenced by immunoSEQ multiplex PCR; TCRdb stores in-frame clones only, minus some. The table lists 30,000 to 40,000 clones, 82% of them singletons. Sequenced here: PBMCs, sampled from a glioma patient whose treatment included an IDH1 peptide vaccine. These TCRs come from a woman in her late teens or twenties with glioma.

V gene TRBV5-4 combines with J gene TRBJ2-1; D not certain. Germline CDR1 and CDR2: SGHNT and YYREEE (reference sequence). There are 14 residues in the CDR3. The V and J ends lost 3 bases and 9 bases respectively, with 16 bases between them. The CDR3 nucleotides are TGTGCCAGCAGCTGGCCCCGAGCCGTTGGTGAGCAGTTCTTC. It codes for CASSWPRAVGEQFF.

This chain connects TRBV9 to TRBJ2-3; D is ambiguous. The CDR3 sequence is 15 residues long. With 0 bases removed from V and 4 bases from J, the gap between germline ends came to 12 bases. Germline CDR1 reads SGDLS; CDR2 reads YYNGEE. The CDR3 bases are TGTGCCAGCAGCGTAGAGGTTCTAGGAGCAGATACGCAGTATTTT. Its translation is CASSVEVLGADTQYF.

The chain joins TRBV7-9 to TRBJ2-7; a possible D gene is TRBD2 (5 bases). The CDR3 is 13 amino acids. V lost 3 bases, J lost 6 bases, and 12 bases lay in between. Germline CDR1 is SEHNR and CDR2 is FQNEAQ (reference sequence). CDR3 DNA: TGTGCCAGCAGCTTTAGGACTGGTGGCGAGCAGTACTTC. The encoded protein is CASSFRTGGEQYF.

The chain is built from TRBV30 and TRBJ2-7, with TRBD2 matching over 8 bases. Looked up from germline, CDR1 is GTSNPN and CDR2 is SVGIG (reference sequence). The CDR3 covers 12 residues. J lost 7 bases, V lost 1 base, and 3 bases had no gene match. DNA of the CDR3: TGTGCCTGGAGTGCCGGGGGGGGTGAGCAGTACTTC. This codes for CAWSAGGGEQYF.

This rearrangement joins TRBV27 to TRBJ2-6; D ambiguous. Trimming removed 1 base at V and 0 bases at J, with 4 bases between. Germline CDR1 is MNHEY and CDR2 is SMNVEV (reference sequence). CDR3 length: 15 residues. The CDR3 spells CASSLWGSGANVLTF. Written as DNA, the CDR3 is TGTGCCAGCAGTTTATGGGGCTCTGGGGCCAACGTCCTGACTTTC.

The chain has TRBV11-3 and TRBJ1-1, with D maybe TRBD1 (5 bases). Germline V lookup: CDR1 SGHNT, CDR2 YENEEA. The germline V and J ends were trimmed by 5 bases and 7 bases, with 17 bases remaining between them. This CDR3 has 14 residues. The CDR3 DNA follows: TGTGCCAGCAGCACCAACCTGGGGGTGGGTGAAGCTTTCTTT. Its translation: CASSTNLGVGEAFF.

Here the CDR3 reads CASSLDTTNEKLFF. As DNA, the CDR3 is TGCGCCAGCAGCTTGGACACAACTAATGAAAAACTGTTTTTT. The genes are TRBV5-1 and TRBJ1-4; no firm D call. Germline V CDR1 and CDR2: SGHRS, YFSETQ. Trimming took 0 bases from V and 0 from J, leaving 3 bases between them. The CDR3 totals 14 residues.

V usage is TRBV10-3 and J usage is TRBJ2-1, with TRBD2 identical over 13 bases. Looked up from germline, CDR1 is ENHRY and CDR2 is SYGVKD. CDR3 length equals 17 residues. The V segment lost 3 bases and the J segment 9 bases; nucleotides outside the gene matches: 11. CDR3 region: CAISDQTSGGNSVEQFF. The DNA for the CDR3 is TGTGCCATCAGTGATCAGACTAGCGGGGGGAATAGTGTTGAGCAGTTCTTC.

The table lists this clone with a few counts. The chain recombines TRBV4-3 with TRBJ2-2; D is ambiguous. V lost 5 bases, J lost 5 bases, and 9 bases lay in between. This CDR3 has 13 residues. The germline CDR1 and CDR2 sequences are LGHNA and YSLEER. CDR3 loop: CASSGRGTGELFF. The DNA for the CDR3 is TGCGCCAGCAGCGGGCGCGGTACCGGGGAGCTGTTTTTT.

CDR3 protein: CASSAEATNTIYF. CDR3 DNA sequence: TGTGCCAGCAGTGCGGAGGCCACTAACACCATATATTTT. The chain is built from TRBV2 and TRBJ1-3, with D hard to call. The length of the CDR3 is 13 residues. The V end was cut by 4 bases, the J end by 7 bases, with 11 bases between. Germline V gives CDR1 SNHLY, CDR2 FYNNEI.

The J gene is TRBJ2-6, the V gene TRBV4-1; D is unclear. Trimming took off 3 bases at V and 4 bases at J, with 13 bases between the two ends. This CDR3 contains 16 residues. CDR1 is MGHRA and CDR2 is YSYEKL in the germline V gene. CDR3 in amino acids: CASSQEGRPGANVLTF. The CDR3 bases are TGCGCCAGCAGCCAGGAAGGTAGACCAGGGGCCAACGTCCTGACTTTC.

The chain employs TRBV10-3 and TRBJ2-7; possible D gene TRBD1, 5 bases. The CDR3 extends over 14 amino acids. The germline CDR1 and CDR2 sequences are ENHRY and SYGVKD. Trimming cost V 2 bases and J 2 bases, with 10 bases left between them. CDR3 DNA: TGTGCCATCAGTGAGGGCGACAGAGCCTACGAGCAGTACTTC. Translated, it gives CAISEGDRAYEQYF.

This chain connects TRBV5-1 to TRBJ2-3, with 9 bases fitting TRBD2. The CDR3 is 15 amino acids. Germline-derived CDR1 and CDR2 are SGHRS and YFSETQ. Trimming cost V 5 bases and J 0 bases; bases outside gene matches: 4. The CDR3, as DNA: TGCGCCAGCAGTCCCAGCGGGAGGAGCACAGATACGCAGTATTTT. Its protein product is CASSPSGRSTDTQYF.

This clone is a singleton in its sample. V usage is TRBV5-1 and J usage is TRBJ2-7; tentative D call: TRBD1 (6 bases). The germline V gene has CDR1 SGHRS and CDR2 YFSETQ. V gave up 4 bases and J gave up 3 bases, with 11 bases separating them. The CDR3 consists of 13 residues. CDR3 loop: CASSAQQGYEQYF. CDR3 nucleotide sequence: TGCGCCAGCAGCGCCCAACAGGGCTACGAGCAGTACTTC.

This chain links TRBV4-1 with TRBJ2-7; D gene unclear. V was pared by 0 bases and J by 2 bases, with 2 bases between. Germline V gene lookup returns CDR1 MGHRA and CDR2 YSYEKL. The CDR3 covers 12 residues. Here the CDR3 DNA reads TGCGCCAGCAGCCAAGAAACCTACGAGCAGTACTTC. It is translated as CASSQETYEQYF.

The chain has TRBV2 and TRBJ2-2; tentative D call: TRBD1 (6 bases). V gave up 6 bases and J gave up 4 bases, with 15 bases separating them. This CDR3 is built from 15 residues. The germline gives CDR1 SNHLY, CDR2 FYNNEI. The CDR3, as DNA: TGTGCCAGCAGCTGGCAGGGGCGAGGCACCGGGGAGCTGTTTTTT. It codes for CASSWQGRGTGELFF.

The V gene is TRBV5-4, the J gene TRBJ2-1; maybe TRBD1 (6 bases). The CDR3 has 16 amino acids. Germline CDR1 and CDR2: SGHNT and YYREEE (reference sequence). Trimming removed 1 base from V and 5 bases from J, with 16 bases in between. This CDR3 reads CASSLTVTGTNNEQFF. CDR3 nucleotides: TGTGCCAGCAGCTTGACTGTCACAGGGACGAACAATGAGCAGTTCTTC.

The chain has TRBV15 and TRBJ2-3; D is perhaps TRBD2 (5 bases). V was trimmed by 3 bases and J by 4 bases, leaving 11 bases between them. In germline, CDR1 is LNHNV, CDR2 YYDKDF (reference sequence). The CDR3 spans 14 residues. The CDR3 protein is CATSSLKDSDTQYF. The CDR3, as DNA: TGTGCCACCAGCAGCTTAAAGGACTCAGATACGCAGTATTTT. The variable domain in full, completed from reference TRBV15 and TRBJ2-3, reads DAMVIQNPRYQVTQFGKPVTLSCSQTLNHNVMYWYQQKSSQAPKLLFHYYDKDFNNEADTPDNFQSRRPNTSFCFLDIRSPGLGDTAMYLCATSSLKDSDTQYFGPGTRLTVL.

The chain's CDR3 is CASSKGVGTQYF. In DNA form, the CDR3 reads TGTGCCAGCAGCAAAGGCGTGGGTACGCAGTATTTT. V is TRBV7-9 and J is TRBJ2-3; D not resolved. The CDR3 loop spans 12 amino acids. Trimming pared 5 bases from V and 8 bases from J, leaving 11 bases between. Germline V gives CDR1 SEHNR, CDR2 FQNEAQ (reference sequence).

The chain couples TRBV18 to TRBJ2-7; D remains unclear. Trimming removed 2 bases from V and 6 bases from J, with 8 bases in between. Germline V gene data show CDR1 as KGHSH and CDR2 as LQKENI. This CDR3 region has 12 residues. CDR3 region: CASSPAQSEQYF. Written as DNA, the CDR3 is TGTGCCAGCTCACCAGCACAGTCCGAGCAGTACTTC.

V and J are TRBV18 and TRBJ2-2; no reliable D call. CDR3 size: 16 residues. CDR1 and CDR2 from the germline V gene are KGHSH and LQKENI. V was pared by 2 bases and J by 1 base, with 11 bases between. The CDR3 spells CASSPGSAGNTGELFF. CDR3 nucleotides: TGTGCCAGCTCACCAGGCTCCGCAGGGAACACCGGGGAGCTGTTTTTT.

The chain uses TRBV18 and TRBJ1-1; no definite D call. CDR3 length: 13 amino acids. Per the germline V gene, CDR1 is KGHSH and CDR2 is LQKENI. The V end was cut by 0 bases, the J end by 6 bases, with 8 bases between. The CDR3 protein is CASSPPSRAEAFF. The CDR3 DNA reads as TGTGCCAGCTCACCACCGTCCAGAGCTGAAGCTTTCTTT.

This clone was detected a few times. This specimen includes other DNA sequences encoding the same CDR3. The V gene is TRBV30, the J gene TRBJ1-1; D ambiguous. In germline, CDR1 is GTSNPN, CDR2 SVGIG (reference sequence). The CDR3 consists of 11 residues. The V end was cut by 0 bases, the J end by 8 bases, with 7 bases between. The CDR3 sequence: CAWSVQTEAFF. CDR3 DNA: TGTGCCTGGAGTGTACAAACCGAAGCTTTCTTT.

This rearrangement joins TRBV27 to TRBJ2-1; 9 bases match TRBD2. Germline-derived CDR1 and CDR2 are MNHEY and SMNVEV (reference sequence). The CDR3 has 14 amino acids. Unmatched junction bases numbered 6, after V lost 3 bases and J lost 9 bases. The CDR3 loop is CASSLASGTREQFF. The CDR3 bases are TGTGCCAGCAGTTTGGCTAGCGGGACACGTGAGCAGTTCTTC.

The chain combines TRBV27 with TRBJ2-3, with TRBD2 as a possible D gene (5 bases). The CDR3 totals 17 residues. V was shortened by 5 bases and J by 4 bases, with 22 bases between the two germline ends. Germline V gene data show CDR1 as MNHEY and CDR2 as SMNVEV (reference sequence). For the CDR3, the DNA is TGTGCCAGCAGTGTACCCGGGGTGGGGTCGAGGGCAGATACGCAGTATTTT. Its protein is CASSVPGVGSRADTQYF.